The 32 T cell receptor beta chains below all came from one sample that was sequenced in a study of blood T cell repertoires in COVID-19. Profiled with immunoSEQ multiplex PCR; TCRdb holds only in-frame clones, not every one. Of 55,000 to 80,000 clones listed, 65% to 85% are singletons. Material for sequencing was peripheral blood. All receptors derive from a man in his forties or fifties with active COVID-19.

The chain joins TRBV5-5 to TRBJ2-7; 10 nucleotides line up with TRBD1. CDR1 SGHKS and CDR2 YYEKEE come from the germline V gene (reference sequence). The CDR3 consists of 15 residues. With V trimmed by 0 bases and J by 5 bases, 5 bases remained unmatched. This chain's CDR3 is CASSLGTGGFNEQYF. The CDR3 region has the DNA TGTGCCAGCAGCTTGGGGACAGGGGGTTTTAACGAGCAGTACTTC.

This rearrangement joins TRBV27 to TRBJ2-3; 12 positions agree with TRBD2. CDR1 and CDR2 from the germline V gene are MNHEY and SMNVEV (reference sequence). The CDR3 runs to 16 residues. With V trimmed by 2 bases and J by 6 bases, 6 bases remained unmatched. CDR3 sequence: CASSLRRLAGGDTQYF. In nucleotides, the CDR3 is TGTGCCAGCAGTTTAAGAAGGCTAGCGGGAGGGGATACGCAGTATTTT.

This chain's CDR3 is CASSSPTSGRRYEQFF. Here the CDR3 DNA reads TGTGCCAGCAGTAGCCCGACTAGCGGGAGGAGGTATGAGCAGTTCTTC. The J gene is TRBJ2-1, the V gene TRBV6-2 or TRBV6-3; TRBD2 agrees at 13 bases. Germline values: CDR1 MNHEY, CDR2 SVGEGT. Losses at the gene ends were 5 bases for V and 8 bases for J; bases not matched to a gene: 9. This CDR3 is built from 16 residues.

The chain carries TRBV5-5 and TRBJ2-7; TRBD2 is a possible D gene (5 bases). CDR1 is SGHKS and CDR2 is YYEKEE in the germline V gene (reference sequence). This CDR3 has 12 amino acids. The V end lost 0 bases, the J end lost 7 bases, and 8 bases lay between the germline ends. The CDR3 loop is CASSLVRREQYF. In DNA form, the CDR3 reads TGTGCCAGCAGCTTGGTTCGGAGGGAGCAGTACTTC.

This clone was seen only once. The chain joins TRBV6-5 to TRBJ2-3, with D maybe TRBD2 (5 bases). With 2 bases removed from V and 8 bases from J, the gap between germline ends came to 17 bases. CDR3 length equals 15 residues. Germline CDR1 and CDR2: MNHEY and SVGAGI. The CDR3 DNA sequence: TGTGCCAGCAGTTACGGGAGCCTTCACACCGTTACGCAGTATTTT. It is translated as CASSYGSLHTVTQYF.

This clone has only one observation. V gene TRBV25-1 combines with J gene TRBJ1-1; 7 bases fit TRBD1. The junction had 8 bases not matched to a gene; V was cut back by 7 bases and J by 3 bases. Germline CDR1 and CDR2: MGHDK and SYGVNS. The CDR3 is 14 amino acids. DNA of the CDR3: TGTGCCAGCAAGGGGGCAGGGAGGTACACTGAAGCTTTCTTT. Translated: CASKGAGRYTEAFF.

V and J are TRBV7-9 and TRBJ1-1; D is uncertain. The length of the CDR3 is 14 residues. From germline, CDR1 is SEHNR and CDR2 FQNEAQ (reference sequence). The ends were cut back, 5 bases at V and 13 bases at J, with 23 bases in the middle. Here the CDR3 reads CASSHTSGPARGFF. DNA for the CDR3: TGTGCCAGCAGCCACACCTCCGGTCCGGCCCGAGGTTTCTTT.

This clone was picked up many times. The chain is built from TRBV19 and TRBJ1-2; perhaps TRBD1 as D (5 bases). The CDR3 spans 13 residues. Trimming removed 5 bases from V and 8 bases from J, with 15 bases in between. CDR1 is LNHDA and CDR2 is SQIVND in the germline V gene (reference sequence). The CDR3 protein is CASSFQGDEGYTF. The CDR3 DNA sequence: TGTGCCAGTAGTTTCCAGGGTGATGAGGGCTACACCTTC.

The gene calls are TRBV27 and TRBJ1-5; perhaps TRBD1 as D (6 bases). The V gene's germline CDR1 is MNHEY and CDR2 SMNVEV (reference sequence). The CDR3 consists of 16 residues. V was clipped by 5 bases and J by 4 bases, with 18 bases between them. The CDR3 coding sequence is TGTGCCAGCAGTCCTCGAACAGGGTTTGGAAATCAGCCCCAGCATTTT. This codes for CASSPRTGFGNQPQHF.

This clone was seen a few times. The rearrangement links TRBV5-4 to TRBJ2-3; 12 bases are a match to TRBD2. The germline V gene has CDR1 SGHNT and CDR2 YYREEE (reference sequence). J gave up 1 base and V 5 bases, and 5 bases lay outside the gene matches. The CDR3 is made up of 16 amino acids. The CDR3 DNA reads TGTGCCAGCAGTCGACGACTAGCGGGGGGCACAGATACGCAGTATTTT. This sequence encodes CASSRRLAGGTDTQYF.

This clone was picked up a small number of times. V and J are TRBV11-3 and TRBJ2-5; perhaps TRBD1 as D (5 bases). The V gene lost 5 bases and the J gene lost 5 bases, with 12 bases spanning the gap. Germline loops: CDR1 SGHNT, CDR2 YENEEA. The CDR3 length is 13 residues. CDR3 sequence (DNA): TGTGCCAGCAGCCAAACAGGTCTCGAGACCCAGTACTTC. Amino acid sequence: CASSQTGLETQYF.

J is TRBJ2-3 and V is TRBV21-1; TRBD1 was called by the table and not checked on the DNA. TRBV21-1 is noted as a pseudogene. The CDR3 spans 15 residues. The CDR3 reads CASSLRDRPTDTQYF. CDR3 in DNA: TGTGCCAGCAGCCTTCGTGACAGACCCACAGATACGCAGTATTTT.

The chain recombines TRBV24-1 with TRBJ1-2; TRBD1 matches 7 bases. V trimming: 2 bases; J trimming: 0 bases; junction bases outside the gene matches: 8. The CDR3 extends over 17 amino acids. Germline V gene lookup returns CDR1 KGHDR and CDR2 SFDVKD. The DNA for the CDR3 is TGTGCCACCAGTGATTGGGGACAGCCCCAGGCTAACTATGGCTACACCTTC. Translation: CATSDWGQPQANYGYTF.

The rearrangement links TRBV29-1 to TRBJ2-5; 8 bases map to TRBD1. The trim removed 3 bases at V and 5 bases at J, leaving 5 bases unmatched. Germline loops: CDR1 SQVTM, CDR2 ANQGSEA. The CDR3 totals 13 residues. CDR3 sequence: CSVDIYRGETQYF. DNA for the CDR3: TGCAGCGTTGATATATACAGGGGGGAGACCCAGTACTTC. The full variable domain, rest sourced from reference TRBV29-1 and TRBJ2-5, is SAVISQKPSRDICQRGTSLTIQCQVDSQVTMMFWYRQQPGQSLTLIATANQGSEATYESGFVIDKFPISRPNLTFSTLTVSNMSPEDSSIYLCSVDIYRGETQYFGPGTRLLVL.

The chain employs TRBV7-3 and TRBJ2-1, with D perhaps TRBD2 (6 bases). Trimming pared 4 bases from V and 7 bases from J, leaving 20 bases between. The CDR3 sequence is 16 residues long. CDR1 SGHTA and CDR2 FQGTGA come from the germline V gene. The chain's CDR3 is CASSSSPRDSANEQFF. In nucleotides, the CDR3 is TGTGCCAGCAGCTCCTCCCCCCGGGACTCTGCAAATGAGCAGTTCTTC.

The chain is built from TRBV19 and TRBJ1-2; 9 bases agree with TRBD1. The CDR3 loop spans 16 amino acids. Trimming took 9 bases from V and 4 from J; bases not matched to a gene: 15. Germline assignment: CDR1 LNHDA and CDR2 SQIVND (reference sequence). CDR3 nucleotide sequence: TGTGCCAGCTTAGACCTGGGACAGGGTCCCATCTATGGCTACACCTTC. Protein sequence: CASLDLGQGPIYGYTF.

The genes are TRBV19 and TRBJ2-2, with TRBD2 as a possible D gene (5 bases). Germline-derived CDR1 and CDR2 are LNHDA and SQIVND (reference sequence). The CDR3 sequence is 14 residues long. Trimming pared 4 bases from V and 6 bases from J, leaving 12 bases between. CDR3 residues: CASSNSAGAGELFF. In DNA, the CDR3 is TGTGCCAGTAGTAATTCCGCGGGCGCCGGGGAGCTGTTTTTT.

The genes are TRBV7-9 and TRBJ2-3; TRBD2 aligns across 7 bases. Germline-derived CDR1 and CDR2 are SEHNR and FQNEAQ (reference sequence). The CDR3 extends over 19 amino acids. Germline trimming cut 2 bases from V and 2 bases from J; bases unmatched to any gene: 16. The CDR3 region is CASSLRLIAGPSNTDTQYF. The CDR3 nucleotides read TGTGCCAGCAGCTTACGGTTGATAGCGGGCCCCTCCAACACAGATACGCAGTATTTT.

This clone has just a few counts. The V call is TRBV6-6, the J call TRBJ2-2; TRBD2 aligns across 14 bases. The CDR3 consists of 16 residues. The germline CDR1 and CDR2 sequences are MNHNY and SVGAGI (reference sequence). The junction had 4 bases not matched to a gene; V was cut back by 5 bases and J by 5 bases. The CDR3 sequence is CASSPRLAGGTGELFF. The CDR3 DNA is TGTGCCAGCAGTCCAAGACTAGCGGGAGGGACCGGGGAGCTGTTTTTT.

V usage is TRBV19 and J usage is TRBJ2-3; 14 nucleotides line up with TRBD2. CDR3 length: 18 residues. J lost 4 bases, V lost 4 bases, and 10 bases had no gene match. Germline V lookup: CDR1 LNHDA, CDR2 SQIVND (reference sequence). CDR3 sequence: CASSKEGTSGSKADTQYF. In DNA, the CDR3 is TGTGCCAGTAGTAAGGAGGGGACTAGCGGGAGCAAGGCAGATACGCAGTATTTT.

CDR3 coding DNA: TGTGCCAGCAGCCTGCCGGGGGGGGCTACTAAGTTGTACTTC. Protein: CASSLPGGATKLYF. V and J are TRBV7-9 and TRBJ2-7; 8 bases are a match to TRBD2. Germline assignment: CDR1 SEHNR and CDR2 FQNEAQ (reference sequence). Trimming cost V 5 bases and J 12 bases; bases outside gene matches: 15. The CDR3 covers 14 residues.

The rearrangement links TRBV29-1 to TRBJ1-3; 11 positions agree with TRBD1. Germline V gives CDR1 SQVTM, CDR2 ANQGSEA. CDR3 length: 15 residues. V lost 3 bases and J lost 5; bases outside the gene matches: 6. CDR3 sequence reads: CSVERTGGGRNTIYF. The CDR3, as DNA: TGCAGCGTTGAGAGGACAGGGGGCGGAAGAAACACCATATATTTT.

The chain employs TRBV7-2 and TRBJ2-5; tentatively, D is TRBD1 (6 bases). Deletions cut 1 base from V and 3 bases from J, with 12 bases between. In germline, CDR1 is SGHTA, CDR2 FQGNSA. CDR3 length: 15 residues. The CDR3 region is CASSLVGGAKETQYF. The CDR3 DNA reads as TGTGCCAGCAGCTTAGTTGGGGGCGCGAAAGAGACCCAGTACTTC.

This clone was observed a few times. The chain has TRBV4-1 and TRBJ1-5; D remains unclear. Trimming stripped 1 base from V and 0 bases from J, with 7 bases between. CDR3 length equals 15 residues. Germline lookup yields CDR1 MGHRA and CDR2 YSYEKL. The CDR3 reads CASSQGSASNQPQHF. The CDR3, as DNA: TGCGCCAGCAGCCAAGGGAGCGCTAGCAATCAGCCCCAGCATTTT.

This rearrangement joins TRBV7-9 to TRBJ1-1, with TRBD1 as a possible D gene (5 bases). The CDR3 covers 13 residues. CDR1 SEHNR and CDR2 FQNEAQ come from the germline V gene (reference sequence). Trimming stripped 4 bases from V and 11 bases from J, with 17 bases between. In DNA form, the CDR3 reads TGTGCCAGCAGCTACCCCGGGGGGAGAGGGGCTTTCTTT. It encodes CASSYPGGRGAFF.

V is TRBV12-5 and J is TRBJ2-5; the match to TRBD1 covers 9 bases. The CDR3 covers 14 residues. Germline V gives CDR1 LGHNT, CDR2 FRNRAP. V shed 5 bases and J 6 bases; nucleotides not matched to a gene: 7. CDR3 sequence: CASGTGQGKQTQYF. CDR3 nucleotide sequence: TGTGCTAGTGGTACAGGACAGGGGAAACAGACCCAGTACTTC.

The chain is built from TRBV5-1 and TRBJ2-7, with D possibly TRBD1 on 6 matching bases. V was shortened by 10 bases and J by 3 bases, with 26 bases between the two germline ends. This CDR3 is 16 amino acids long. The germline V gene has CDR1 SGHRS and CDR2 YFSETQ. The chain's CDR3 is CASRTDTLDSNYEQYF. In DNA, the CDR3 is TGCGCCTCCCGGACAGACACATTGGATAGCAACTACGAGCAGTACTTC.

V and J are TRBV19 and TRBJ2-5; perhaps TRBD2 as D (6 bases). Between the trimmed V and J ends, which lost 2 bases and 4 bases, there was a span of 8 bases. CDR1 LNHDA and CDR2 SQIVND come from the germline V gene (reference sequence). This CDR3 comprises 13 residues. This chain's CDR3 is CASSIPGVETQYF. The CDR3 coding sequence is TGTGCCAGTAGTATACCGGGAGTAGAGACCCAGTACTTC.

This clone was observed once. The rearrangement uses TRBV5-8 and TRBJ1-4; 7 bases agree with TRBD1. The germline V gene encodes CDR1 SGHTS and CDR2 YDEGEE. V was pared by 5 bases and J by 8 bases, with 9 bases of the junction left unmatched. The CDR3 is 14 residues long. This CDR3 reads CASSSDRAQEKLFF. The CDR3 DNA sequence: TGTGCCAGCAGTTCCGACAGGGCCCAAGAAAAACTGTTTTTT.

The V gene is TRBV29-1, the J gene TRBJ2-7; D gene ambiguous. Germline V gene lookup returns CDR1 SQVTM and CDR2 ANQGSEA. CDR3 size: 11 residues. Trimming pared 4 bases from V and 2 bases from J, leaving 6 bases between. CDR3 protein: CSVVRTYEQYF. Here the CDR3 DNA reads TGCAGCGTTGTGAGGACCTACGAGCAGTACTTC.

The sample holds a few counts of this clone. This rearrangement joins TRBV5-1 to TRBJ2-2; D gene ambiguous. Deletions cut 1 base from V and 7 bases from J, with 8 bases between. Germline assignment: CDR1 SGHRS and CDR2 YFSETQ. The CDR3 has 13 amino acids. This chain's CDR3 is CASSLTVSGELFF. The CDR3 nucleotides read TGCGCCAGCAGCTTGACAGTAAGCGGGGAGCTGTTTTTT. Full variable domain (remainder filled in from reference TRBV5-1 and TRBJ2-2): KAGVTQTPRYLIKTRGQQVTLSCSPISGHRSVSWYQQTPGQGLQFLFEYFSETQRNKGNFPGRFSGRQFSNSRSEMNVSTLELGDSALYLCASSLTVSGELFFGEGSRLTVL.

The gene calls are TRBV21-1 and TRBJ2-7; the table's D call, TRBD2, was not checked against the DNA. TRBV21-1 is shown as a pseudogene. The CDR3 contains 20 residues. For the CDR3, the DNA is TGTGCCAGCAGGCCCGGAGAGGGACTAGCGGGAGTTGGGCCTTCCTACGAGCAGTACTTC. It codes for CASRPGEGLAGVGPSYEQYF.